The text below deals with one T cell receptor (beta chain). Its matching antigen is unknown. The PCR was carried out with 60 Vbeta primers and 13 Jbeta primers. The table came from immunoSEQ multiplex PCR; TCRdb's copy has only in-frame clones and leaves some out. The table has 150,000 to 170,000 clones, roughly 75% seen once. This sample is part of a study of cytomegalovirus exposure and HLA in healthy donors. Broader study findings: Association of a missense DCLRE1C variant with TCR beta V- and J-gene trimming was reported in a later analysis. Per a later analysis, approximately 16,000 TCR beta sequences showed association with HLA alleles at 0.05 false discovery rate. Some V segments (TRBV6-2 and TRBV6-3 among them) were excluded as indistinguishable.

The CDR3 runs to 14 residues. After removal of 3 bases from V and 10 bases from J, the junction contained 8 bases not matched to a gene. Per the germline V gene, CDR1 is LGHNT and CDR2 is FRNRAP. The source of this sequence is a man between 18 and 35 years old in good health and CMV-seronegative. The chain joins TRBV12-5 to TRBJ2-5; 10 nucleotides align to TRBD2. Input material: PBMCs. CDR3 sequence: CASGFTGQREGQYF. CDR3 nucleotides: TGTGCTAGTGGTTTTACCGGACAGCGGGAGGGCCAGTACTTC. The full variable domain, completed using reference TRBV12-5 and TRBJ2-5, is DARVTQTPRHKVTEMGQEVTMRCQPILGHNTVFWYRQTMMQGLELLAYFRNRAPLDDSGMPKDRFSAEMPDATLATLKIQPSEPRDSAVYFCASGFTGQREGQYFGPGTRLLVL.